Below, 25 T cell receptor beta chains from the same sample are listed, as sequenced in a study of PD-L1 blockade in urothelial cancer. This table comes from immunoSEQ multiplex PCR, and its TCRdb copy is limited to in-frame clones, with some not included. The sample records about 17,000 clones, about 91% being singletons. Time point of the sample: pretreatment peripheral blood. Source: PBMCs, taken around atezolizumab (anti-PD-L1) treatment. The source of these receptors is an older man with urothelial cancer.

This chain uses TRBV28 with TRBJ2-7, with D possibly TRBD1 on 5 matching bases. The CDR3 spans 14 residues. Trimming took off 3 bases at V and 5 bases at J, with 14 bases between the two ends. Germline V lookup: CDR1 MDHEN, CDR2 SYDVKM. The CDR3 loop is CASSFSQGSHEQYF. In nucleotides, the CDR3 is TGTGCCAGCAGTTTCTCCCAGGGTAGCCACGAGCAGTACTTC.

This rearrangement joins TRBV28 to TRBJ1-4; the match to TRBD1 covers 10 bases. The CDR3 extends over 15 amino acids. V dropped 6 bases and J dropped 10; count of bases not matched to a gene: 11. Germline V gene data show CDR1 as MDHEN and CDR2 as SYDVKM. The CDR3 loop is CASSASGTGVGKLFF. CDR3 nucleotides: TGTGCCAGCAGCGCCTCAGGGACAGGGGTAGGAAAACTGTTTTTT. The whole variable domain, remainder taken from reference TRBV28 and TRBJ1-4, is DVKVTQSSRYLVKRTGEKVFLECVQDMDHENMFWYRQDPGLGLRLIYFSYDVKMKEKGDIPEGYSVSREKKERFSLILESASTNQTSMYLCASSASGTGVGKLFFGSGTQLSVL.

The chain joins TRBV11-3 to TRBJ2-2; the D gene is possibly TRBD1 (5 bases). V gave up 5 bases and J gave up 6 bases, with 7 bases separating them. The CDR3 runs to 12 residues. The V gene's germline CDR1 is SGHNT and CDR2 YENEEA. The CDR3 spells CASSPRAGELFF. CDR3 DNA: TGTGCCAGCAGCCCCAGGGCCGGGGAGCTGTTTTTT.

This clone showed up just once. The chain couples TRBV7-9 to TRBJ1-2; D gene ambiguous. Germline assignment: CDR1 SEHNR and CDR2 FQNEAQ (reference sequence). V shed 1 base and J shed 2 bases, with 8 bases lying between them. The CDR3 contains 14 residues. This chain's CDR3 is CASSLGVLNYGYTF. The CDR3 bases are TGTGCCAGCAGCTTAGGAGTTCTGAACTATGGCTACACCTTC.

The rearrangement links TRBV5-4 to TRBJ1-2; 9 positions agree with TRBD1. J was trimmed by 4 bases and V by 4 bases; bases with no gene match: 5. The CDR3 extends over 14 amino acids. Germline lookup yields CDR1 SGHNT and CDR2 YYREEE (reference sequence). CDR3 region: CASSQQTGGYGYTF. In DNA, the CDR3 is TGTGCCAGCAGCCAACAGACAGGGGGCTATGGCTACACCTTC. Combining the CDR3 with reference TRBV5-4 and TRBJ1-2 gives the whole variable domain ETGVTQSPTHLIKTRGQQVTLRCSSQSGHNTVSWYQQALGQGPQFIFQYYREEENGRGNFPPRFSGLQFPNYSSELNVNALELDDSALYLCASSQQTGGYGYTFGSGTRLTVV.

V and J are TRBV2 and TRBJ1-2; D unclear. The CDR3 loop spans 12 amino acids. The germline CDR1 and CDR2 sequences are SNHLY and FYNNEI. Trimming cost V 9 bases and J 5 bases, with 13 bases left between them. In DNA, the CDR3 is TGTGCCAGTCGGGAGGGATGGTATGGCTACACCTTC. Translating it yields CASREGWYGYTF.

CDR3 in DNA: TGTGCCACCAATTCCGGGACTCGCATGCAGTTCTTC. As protein: CATNSGTRMQFF. The chain links TRBV6-5 to TRBJ2-1, with a possible D match to TRBD2 (6 bases). The V end lost 10 bases, the J end lost 12 bases, and 19 bases lay between the germline ends. The CDR3 is 12 amino acids. CDR1 and CDR2 from the germline V gene are MNHEY and SVGAGI.

This chain connects TRBV7-2 to TRBJ2-1; D gene unclear. CDR1 and CDR2 from the germline V gene are SGHTA and FQGNSA. The CDR3 totals 13 residues. Trimming shortened V by 5 bases and J by 6 bases, and 11 bases separated the two germline ends. CDR3 loop: CASSAAVRNEQFF. As DNA, the CDR3 is TGTGCCAGCAGCGCCGCGGTACGCAATGAGCAGTTCTTC.

This clone appeared a single time. The chain joins TRBV30 to TRBJ1-1; weak D call: TRBD1 (5 bases). This CDR3 spans 13 amino acids. From germline, CDR1 is GTSNPN and CDR2 SVGIG (reference sequence). The germline V and J ends were trimmed by 3 bases and 0 bases, with 8 bases remaining between them. The CDR3, as DNA: TGTGCCTGGAGGACAGCCCTGAACACTGAAGCTTTCTTT. Its protein product is CAWRTALNTEAFF. Looking up the rest from reference TRBV30 and TRBJ1-1 gives the full variable domain: SQTIHQWPATLVQPVGSPLSLECTVEGTSNPNLYWYRQAAGRGLQLLFYSVGIGQISSEVPQNLSASRPQDRQFILSSKKLLLSDSGFYLCAWRTALNTEAFFGQGTRLTVV.

The chain couples TRBV28 to TRBJ2-5; D possibly corresponds to TRBD2 (5 bases). The CDR3 loop spans 15 amino acids. Germline values: CDR1 MDHEN, CDR2 SYDVKM. V gave up 6 bases and J gave up 5 bases, with 19 bases separating them. The CDR3 spells CASSSTKAWRETQYF. The CDR3 DNA reads as TGTGCCAGCAGCTCTACCAAAGCCTGGAGGGAGACCCAGTACTTC.

The J gene is TRBJ2-3, the V gene TRBV19; TRBD1 matches 8 bases. The CDR3 is 15 residues long. The V segment lost 5 bases and the J segment 1 base; nucleotides outside the gene matches: 5. CDR1 and CDR2 from the germline V gene are LNHDA and SQIVND (reference sequence). This CDR3 reads CASSLGQGGTDTQYF. The CDR3 DNA sequence: TGTGCCAGTAGTCTAGGACAGGGCGGCACAGATACGCAGTATTTT.

This clone turned up a few times. The V and J genes are TRBV27 and TRBJ1-6; D remains unclear. From germline, CDR1 is MNHEY and CDR2 SMNVEV (reference sequence). The CDR3 contains 15 residues. Trimming pared 3 bases from V and 8 bases from J, leaving 14 bases between. CDR3 DNA sequence: TGTGCCAGCAGTTTTAGTATTGCGTACCATTCACCCCTCCACTTT. This encodes CASSFSIAYHSPLHF.

The chain carries TRBV28 and TRBJ1-2; a possible D gene is TRBD1 (5 bases). V was shortened by 0 bases and J by 7 bases, with 6 bases between the two germline ends. The CDR3 extends over 12 amino acids. Germline V gene data show CDR1 as MDHEN and CDR2 as SYDVKM. The CDR3 sequence is CASSLWGGGYTF. The CDR3 nucleotides read TGTGCCAGCAGTTTATGGGGGGGTGGCTACACCTTC.

This clone was seen just once. This chain uses TRBV27 with TRBJ2-5; 10 bases map to TRBD1. The junction had 15 bases not matched to a gene; V was cut back by 6 bases and J by 5 bases. Germline lookup yields CDR1 MNHEY and CDR2 SMNVEV (reference sequence). The CDR3 totals 17 residues. DNA for the CDR3: TGTGCCAGCAGGGGAATGGGGACAGGGGCAACCCGGGAGACCCAGTACTTC. Amino acid sequence: CASRGMGTGATRETQYF.

V gene TRBV5-5 combines with J gene TRBJ1-5, with 8 bases matching TRBD1. The V gene end was trimmed by 1 base and the J gene end by 4 bases; junction bases not matched to a gene: 4. This CDR3 has 15 amino acids. Germline V gene sequence: CDR1 SGHKS, CDR2 YYEKEE (reference sequence). This chain's CDR3 is CASSLTDRENQPQHF. The CDR3 DNA follows: TGTGCCAGCAGCTTGACGGACAGGGAAAATCAGCCCCAGCATTTT.

This chain links TRBV7-9 with TRBJ1-4; D gene ambiguous. V was cut by 9 bases and J by 4 bases, with 12 bases left in between. Germline assignment: CDR1 SEHNR and CDR2 FQNEAQ (reference sequence). CDR3 size: 13 residues. The CDR3 DNA sequence: TGTGCCAGTCAGTCCGTTAATAATGAAAAACTGTTTTTT. Its translation is CASQSVNNEKLFF.

This clone was seen more than once but under ten times. This sequence joins TRBV5-1 and TRBJ1-4, with 7 nucleotides matching TRBD1. The trim removed 2 bases at V and 5 bases at J, leaving 6 bases unmatched. This CDR3 is built from 15 residues. Germline lookup yields CDR1 SGHRS and CDR2 YFSETQ. CDR3 sequence reads: CASSFRQGTNEKLFF. As DNA, the CDR3 is TGCGCCAGCAGCTTTAGACAGGGAACAAATGAAAAACTGTTTTTT.

The rearrangement uses TRBV2 and TRBJ2-7; 12 bases agree with TRBD2. Per the germline V gene, CDR1 is SNHLY and CDR2 is FYNNEI. This CDR3 spans 13 amino acids. After removal of 6 bases from V and 6 bases from J, the junction contained 3 bases not matched to a gene. The CDR3 region has the DNA TGTGCCAGCAGGACTAGCGGGGGCGGCGAGCAGTACTTC. Translating gives CASRTSGGGEQYF.

This rearrangement joins TRBV4-1 to TRBJ2-7; D gene ambiguous. The CDR3 length is 15 residues. V lost 0 bases and J lost 0, with 9 bases in between. CDR1 and CDR2 (germline): MGHRA, YSYEKL. This chain's CDR3 is CASSQDPSSSYEQYF. The CDR3 DNA follows: TGCGCCAGCAGCCAAGACCCGAGTAGCTCCTACGAGCAGTACTTC.

The gene calls are TRBV2 and TRBJ2-1; maybe TRBD2 (5 bases). The CDR3 consists of 13 residues. With 7 bases removed from V and 8 bases from J, the gap between germline ends came to 15 bases. CDR1 and CDR2 from the germline V gene are SNHLY and FYNNEI. Here the CDR3 reads CASKGSENDEQFF. The CDR3 DNA sequence: TGTGCCAGCAAGGGTAGCGAGAACGATGAGCAGTTCTTC.

The chain uses TRBV10-1 and TRBJ2-2, with 7 positions matching TRBD1. Germline CDR1 reads WNHNN; CDR2 reads SYGVQD (reference sequence). This CDR3 spans 18 amino acids. V trimming: 5 bases; J trimming: 2 bases; junction bases outside the gene matches: 14. This CDR3 is CASSKEQPGTANTGELFF. CDR3 in DNA: TGCGCCAGCAGTAAAGAACAGCCCGGGACAGCAAACACCGGGGAGCTGTTTTTT.

The chain joins TRBV5-1 to TRBJ1-4; 9 nucleotides align to TRBD1. Unmatched junction bases numbered 4, after V lost 4 bases and J lost 6 bases. CDR1 is SGHRS, CDR2 YFSETQ, per germline. This CDR3 has 14 residues. The CDR3 loop is CASSLGQGHEKLFF. The CDR3 nucleotides read TGCGCCAGCAGCCTGGGACAGGGTCATGAAAAACTGTTTTTT.

J is TRBJ1-2 and V is TRBV6-1; 7 nucleotides match TRBD1. V lost 6 bases and J lost 4; bases outside the gene matches: 5. CDR1 is MNHNS, CDR2 SASEGT, per germline. CDR3 size: 13 residues. CDR3 sequence: CASRSTGPYGYTF. CDR3 DNA: TGTGCCAGCAGATCGACAGGGCCCTATGGCTACACCTTC.

The V gene is TRBV5-6, the J gene TRBJ1-3, with D possibly TRBD1 on 6 matching bases. With 0 bases removed from V and 0 bases from J, the gap between germline ends came to 7 bases. The CDR3 spans 15 residues. Germline V gene sequence: CDR1 SGHDT, CDR2 YYEEEE. This CDR3 is CASSLVGASGNTIYF. The CDR3 DNA sequence: TGTGCCAGCAGCTTGGTGGGGGCCTCTGGAAACACCATATATTTT.

The chain carries TRBV7-2 and TRBJ2-5; TRBD2 might be the D (5 bases). V was trimmed by 3 bases and J by 8 bases, leaving 16 bases between them. The CDR3 extends over 14 amino acids. Germline V CDR1 and CDR2: SGHTA, FQGNSA. The CDR3 coding sequence is TGTGCCAGCAGCTTGGTTATCCGAGCTAGCACCCAGTACTTC. It encodes CASSLVIRASTQYF.